This TCR beta chain was captured in a study of CD8 T cells in Susac syndrome. Study-level findings and limits: Individuals included in the TCR sequencing and HLA analysis were acknowledged by the study to be relatively few in number.

Matched for age and sex, the controls were healthy donors. Negative isolation was applied to CD8+ and CD4+ T cells, and FACS enrichment was applied to TEMRA cells. Trimming cost V 3 bases and J 4 bases, with 10 bases left between them. This CDR3 region has 13 residues. The germline CDR1 and CDR2 sequences are SGDLS and YYNGEE. An amount of RNA that ranged from roughly 0.5 to 1 ug was reverse transcribed with random hexamers. immunoSEQ multiplex PCR amplified TCR beta CDR3 across 54 Vbeta, 13 Jbeta. TCRdb independently ran MiXCR on the immunoSEQ multiplex PCR reads; one entry per CDR3 protein. The data contain roughly 200,000 distinct CDR3 sequences, 95% of them singletons. In regard to this clonotype: What it recognizes is unknown.

Sequenced material: CD4+ T cells from PBMCs. The TCR was taken from a human donor in good health. The chain uses TRBV9 and TRBJ1-2; D might be TRBD1 (5 bases). The CDR3 bases are TGTGCCAGCAGCGGCAGGGTACTCTATGGCTACACCTTC. Translation: CASSGRVLYGYTF. The full variable domain, in which reference TRBV9 and TRBJ1-2 provide the parts outside the CDR3, is DSGVTQTPKHLITATGQRVTLRCSPRSGDLSVYWYQQSLDQGLQFLIQYYNGEERAKGNILERFSAQQFPDLHSELNLSSLELGDSALYFCASSGRVLYGYTFGSGTRLTVV.